Shown below are 28 T cell receptor beta chains from a single sample sequenced in a study of identical twins. TCRdb re-analysed the 5' RACE reads in MiXCR, keeping a single row per CDR3 protein. The table records hundreds of thousands of distinct CDR3 sequences, around 21% of them present only once. These same data were also listed under a study on T cells expressing NK-cell markers.

The sequencing input was PBMCs. The source of these receptors is a woman between 18 and 30 years old in good health.

There are a few counts of this clonotype. The chain employs TRBV4-3 and TRBJ2-1; D uncertain. CDR3 length: 14 amino acids. The germline V gene has CDR1 LGHNA and CDR2 YSLEER. Trimming removed 8 bases from V and 8 bases from J, with 19 bases in between. CDR3 nucleotides: TGCGCCAGCGGGTATGGACCCGATGGGGATGAGCAGTTCTTC. Its translation: CASGYGPDGDEQFF.

This clonotype was recorded once. The chain recombines TRBV27 with TRBJ2-7; D is tentatively TRBD1 or TRBD2 (6 bases each). Trimming cost V 5 bases and J 6 bases, with 17 bases left between them. From germline, CDR1 is MNHEY and CDR2 SMNVEV (reference sequence). This CDR3 contains 14 residues. The CDR3 DNA reads as TGTGCCAGCAGTGCCTACCAAGGGGGGCGCGAGCAGTACTTC. Translating gives CASSAYQGGREQYF.

This clonotype was recorded a few times. The CDR3 sequence: CAISELEGRSYEQYF. DNA for the CDR3: TGTGCCATCAGCGAGCTCGAGGGGCGATCCTACGAGCAGTACTTC. The chain carries TRBV10-3 and TRBJ2-7; D may correspond to TRBD1 or TRBD2 (5 bases each). With 6 bases removed from V and 1 base from J, the gap between germline ends came to 16 bases. In germline, CDR1 is ENHRY, CDR2 SYGVKD. The CDR3 extends over 15 amino acids.

This clonotype was seen only once. The rearrangement joins TRBV9 to TRBJ2-2, with 7 nucleotides matching TRBD1. The length of the CDR3 is 17 residues. V dropped 1 base and J dropped 7; count of bases not matched to a gene: 13. Germline lookup yields CDR1 SGDLS and CDR2 YYNGEE. The CDR3 sequence: CASSVLEGTVYGGELFF. The CDR3 nucleotides are TGTGCCAGCAGCGTACTAGAAGGGACAGTGTATGGCGGGGAGCTGTTTTTT.

The J gene is TRBJ2-1, the V gene TRBV11-2, with TRBD1 matching 7 bases. The CDR3 runs to 15 residues. Germline-derived CDR1 and CDR2 are SGHAT and FQNNGV. Trimming cost V 5 bases and J 1 base; bases outside gene matches: 5. The CDR3 here is CASSSRDRSYNEQFF. The CDR3 region has the DNA TGTGCCAGCAGCAGCCGGGACAGATCCTACAATGAGCAGTTCTTC.

This sequence joins TRBV20-1 and TRBJ1-2; no reliable D call. The V and J ends lost 1 base and 8 bases respectively, with 14 bases between them. The CDR3 totals 13 residues. Germline-derived CDR1 and CDR2 are DFQATT and SNEGSKA (reference sequence). The CDR3 bases are TGCAGTGCTAGAGGTCCCGATGGGTACGGCTACACCTTC. Protein: CSARGPDGYGYTF.

This clonotype turned up a few times. This chain uses TRBV27 with TRBJ2-5; D remains unclear. The length of the CDR3 is 13 residues. Trimming left V 2 bases short and J 3 bases short, with 7 bases between. Germline V lookup: CDR1 MNHEY, CDR2 SMNVEV (reference sequence). CDR3 DNA: TGTGCCAGCAGTTTAATGAGTGAAGAGACCCAGTACTTC. This sequence encodes CASSLMSEETQYF.

The chain recombines TRBV20-1 with TRBJ2-5, with a weak D call TRBD2 (6 bases). Germline CDR1 and CDR2: DFQATT and SNEGSKA (reference sequence). This CDR3 is built from 13 residues. The CDR3 sequence is CSGGTQPWETQYF. The DNA for the CDR3 is TGCAGCGGCGGGACCCAGCCATGGGAGACCCAGTACTTC.

The chain recombines TRBV20-1 with TRBJ2-3, with D possibly being TRBD2 (6 bases). The CDR3 runs to 11 residues. Germline-derived CDR1 and CDR2 are DFQATT and SNEGSKA (reference sequence). Trimming pared 6 bases from V and 8 bases from J, leaving 12 bases between. CDR3 residues: CSANLGSTQYF. CDR3 coding DNA: TGCAGTGCAAATCTCGGGAGTACGCAGTATTTT.

This chain connects TRBV6-1 to TRBJ2-3, with D possibly matching TRBD2 (5 bases). Trimming shortened V by 8 bases and J by 5 bases, and 20 bases separated the two germline ends. The CDR3 consists of 15 residues. The germline V gene has CDR1 MNHNS and CDR2 SASEGT. The DNA for the CDR3 is TGTGCCAGCGGGCGAAGCGGAAACGTCAGAGATACGCAGTATTTT. Encoded protein: CASGRSGNVRDTQYF.

The chain joins TRBV6-5 to TRBJ2-7; D is uncertain. This CDR3 is built from 14 residues. The V end was cut by 2 bases, the J end by 2 bases, with 10 bases between. Per germline, CDR1 MNHEY and CDR2 SVGAGI. DNA of the CDR3: TGTGCCAGCAGTTACGAATTAAGGACCTACGAGCAGTACTTC. Translation: CASSYELRTYEQYF.

This clonotype was seen more than once but under ten times. This chain uses TRBV6-6 with TRBJ2-5; no clear D gene. V was pared by 8 bases and J by 4 bases, with 14 bases between. CDR1 is MNHNY and CDR2 is SVGAGI in the germline V gene (reference sequence). There are 13 residues in the CDR3. The chain's CDR3 is CASSHGPRETQYF. In nucleotides, the CDR3 is TGTGCCAGCTCACACGGACCGCGAGAGACCCAGTACTTC.

In this sample, this clonotype turned up many times. J is TRBJ2-7 and V is TRBV10-3, with 9 nucleotides matching TRBD2. After removal of 0 bases from V and 2 bases from J, the junction contained 2 bases not matched to a gene. The CDR3 length is 15 residues. Per the germline V gene, CDR1 is ENHRY and CDR2 is SYGVKD. The DNA for the CDR3 is TGTGCCATCAGTGAGTCGTTAGCGGGGGCCTACGAGCAGTACTTC. Its translation is CAISESLAGAYEQYF.

V usage is TRBV10-3 and J usage is TRBJ1-2; 10 bases are shared with TRBD1. The length of the CDR3 is 17 residues. Per the germline V gene, CDR1 is ENHRY and CDR2 is SYGVKD. V lost 3 bases and J lost 4; bases outside the gene matches: 11. CDR3 DNA sequence: TGTGCCATCAGTGACATGGGACAGGGGCCGATGGGCTATGGCTACACCTTC. Protein: CAISDMGQGPMGYGYTF.

This clonotype has a count of ten or more. The chain has TRBV7-8 and TRBJ1-1; weak D call: TRBD1 (5 bases). Trimming stripped 1 base from V and 2 bases from J, with 5 bases between. The CDR3 is 13 amino acids. The germline V gene has CDR1 SGHVS and CDR2 FQNEAQ. This CDR3 reads CASSLGDNTEAFF. The CDR3 DNA follows: TGTGCCAGCAGCTTAGGGGACAACACTGAAGCTTTCTTT.

This clonotype occurred many times. V gene TRBV19 combines with J gene TRBJ2-5; 8 nucleotides align to TRBD2. Germline V gene data show CDR1 as LNHDA and CDR2 as SQIVND (reference sequence). CDR3 length: 14 amino acids. V lost 3 bases and J lost 5; bases outside the gene matches: 5. This CDR3 reads CASSMAGGVETQYF. For the CDR3, the DNA is TGTGCCAGTAGTATGGCGGGGGGAGTGGAGACCCAGTACTTC. Together with reference TRBV19 and TRBJ2-5, the CDR3 gives the full variable domain: DGGITQSPKYLFRKEGQNVTLSCEQNLNHDAMYWYRQDPGQGLRLIYYSQIVNDFQKGDIAEGYSVSREKKESFPLTVTSAQKNPTAFYLCASSMAGGVETQYFGPGTRLLVL.

This clonotype has just a few counts. The V and J genes are TRBV6-5 and TRBJ1-2; D gene unclear. The CDR3 spans 13 residues. Deletions cut 2 bases from V and 2 bases from J, with 6 bases between. Germline values: CDR1 MNHEY, CDR2 SVGAGI. In DNA form, the CDR3 reads TGTGCCAGCAGTTACGACGAGAACTATGGCTACACCTTC. Translated: CASSYDENYGYTF.

This clonotype was observed many times. One end of the junction fails to match germline, which may point to a read error. The chain links TRBV5-1 to TRBJ2-2; TRBD1 or TRBD2 may be the D gene (5 bases each). The CDR3 covers 14 residues. Germline V gives CDR1 SGHRS, CDR2 YFSETQ. The CDR3 region is CASSLGTDTGELFF. The CDR3 DNA sequence: TGTGCCAGCAGTTTGGGGACCGACACCGGGGAGCTGTTTTTT. Using reference TRBV5-1 and TRBJ2-2 for the parts outside the CDR3, the full variable domain is KAGVTQTPRYLIKTRGQQVTLSCSPISGHRSVSWYQQTPGQGLQFLFEYFSETQRNKGNFPGRFSGRQFSNSRSEMNVSTLELGDSALYLCASSLGTDTGELFFGEGSRLTVL.

The chain recombines TRBV10-1 with TRBJ2-3; D is tentatively TRBD1 or TRBD2 (5 bases each). The CDR3 length is 12 residues. V was shortened by 6 bases and J by 2 bases, with 6 bases between the two germline ends. CDR1 is WNHNN and CDR2 is SYGVQD in the germline V gene (reference sequence). The DNA for the CDR3 is TGCGCCAGCAGGGGGGTCACAGATACGCAGTATTTT. Amino acid sequence: CASRGVTDTQYF.

CDR3: CASSFAVGGREETQYF. CDR3 sequence (DNA): TGCGCCAGCAGCTTTGCAGTAGGGGGCAGAGAAGAGACCCAGTACTTC. This rearrangement joins TRBV5-1 to TRBJ2-5; 7 positions agree with TRBD1. The CDR3 is 16 residues long. Germline CDR1 and CDR2: SGHRS and YFSETQ. J gave up 3 bases and V 2 bases, and 10 bases lay outside the gene matches.

This clonotype has just a few counts. CDR3 nucleotides: TGTGCCAGCAGTGCTACTGGGATAGTAAACATTCAGTACTTC. Translated: CASSATGIVNIQYF. The V call is TRBV2, the J call TRBJ2-4; D unresolved. Germline values: CDR1 SNHLY, CDR2 FYNNEI. The CDR3 has 14 residues. The ends were cut back, 4 bases at V and 6 bases at J, with 13 bases in the middle.

This clonotype has a count of ten or more. V usage is TRBV4-3 and J usage is TRBJ2-7, with 12 bases aligning to TRBD2. This CDR3 has 15 residues. Germline CDR1 reads LGHNA; CDR2 reads YSLEER. V lost 1 base, J lost 2 bases, and 0 bases stayed unmatched. The CDR3 DNA sequence: TGCGCCAGCAGCCAAGGACTAGCGGGAGCCTACGAGCAGTACTTC. It is translated as CASSQGLAGAYEQYF.

The CDR3 reads CSAPLDPGTEAFF. The CDR3 DNA is TGCAGTGCTCCTCTCGACCCAGGCACTGAAGCTTTCTTT. This chain uses TRBV20-1 with TRBJ1-1; D not certain. Germline V lookup: CDR1 DFQATT, CDR2 SNEGSKA (reference sequence). V was trimmed by 5 bases and J by 4 bases, leaving 14 bases between them. The CDR3 has 13 residues.

Ten or more counts support this clonotype. The chain combines TRBV7-6 with TRBJ2-1; D is uncertain. CDR1 SGHVS and CDR2 FNYEAQ come from the germline V gene. There are 15 residues in the CDR3. The germline V and J ends were trimmed by 3 bases and 1 base, with 10 bases remaining between them. CDR3 sequence: CASSLLLGSYNEQFF. The CDR3 DNA reads as TGTGCCAGCAGCTTGTTATTAGGGTCCTACAATGAGCAGTTCTTC.

The chain recombines TRBV7-9 with TRBJ2-2; D is ambiguous. V gave up 5 bases and J gave up 1 base, with 8 bases separating them. Per germline, CDR1 SEHNR and CDR2 FQNEAQ (reference sequence). CDR3 length equals 14 residues. CDR3 coding DNA: TGTGCCAGCAGCGCGTACAGGAACACCGGGGAGCTGTTTTTT. It encodes CASSAYRNTGELFF. Complete variable domain (other parts from reference TRBV7-9 and TRBJ2-2): DTGVSQNPRHKITKRGQNVTFRCDPISEHNRLYWYRQTLGQGPEFLTYFQNEAQLEKSRLLSDRFSAERPKGSFSTLEIQRTEQGDSAMYLCASSAYRNTGELFFGEGSRLTVL.

The genes are TRBV28 and TRBJ2-5; D is perhaps TRBD1 (6 bases). From germline, CDR1 is MDHEN and CDR2 SYDVKM. The length of the CDR3 is 14 residues. The V gene lost 8 bases and the J gene lost 4 bases, with 17 bases spanning the gap. The CDR3 is CASALAGAVETQYF. The CDR3 DNA sequence: TGTGCCAGCGCCCTCGCAGGGGCTGTAGAGACCCAGTACTTC.

This clonotype was counted ten times or more. This rearrangement joins TRBV2 to TRBJ2-2, with D perhaps matching TRBD1 or TRBD2 (5 bases each). The CDR3 sequence is 12 residues long. Germline V gene lookup returns CDR1 SNHLY and CDR2 FYNNEI. The V end was cut by 6 bases, the J end by 7 bases, with 9 bases between. CDR3 bases: TGTGCCAGCAGGGGACGCGACGGGGAGCTGTTTTTT. Translation: CASRGRDGELFF.

J is TRBJ2-1 and V is TRBV5-1, with TRBD2 as a possible D gene (5 bases). The CDR3 totals 16 residues. Germline V gives CDR1 SGHRS, CDR2 YFSETQ. Deletions cut 0 bases from V and 8 bases from J, with 18 bases between. The CDR3 sequence is CASSLGGTHSGDEQFF. The CDR3 region has the DNA TGCGCCAGCAGCTTGGGGGGAACCCACTCCGGGGATGAGCAGTTCTTC.